The 18 T cell receptor beta chains below all came from one sample that was sequenced in a study of T cells in localized non-small cell lung cancer. Data came from immunoSEQ multiplex PCR; TCRdb stores just in-frame clones and leaves some out. The table records under 95,000 clones, over 75% of them present only once. The sequencing used peripheral blood, collected before any cancer treatment. The receptors shown here come from a female donor of 60 years or more with stage I lung adenocarcinoma.

The V and J genes are TRBV15 and TRBJ2-4, with D perhaps matching TRBD2 (6 bases). The length of the CDR3 is 16 residues. Trimming cost V 0 bases and J 4 bases, with 13 bases left between them. Germline-derived CDR1 and CDR2 are LNHNV and YYDKDF (reference sequence). CDR3 nucleotide sequence: TGTGCCACCAGCAGAGATGCGAAAGGGACTAAAAACATTCAGTACTTC. This codes for CATSRDAKGTKNIQYF.

This rearrangement joins TRBV20-1 to TRBJ1-2, with D unresolved. The CDR3 runs to 11 residues. CDR1 and CDR2 (germline): DFQATT, SNEGSKA (reference sequence). V was cut by 5 bases and J by 4 bases, with 8 bases left in between. The CDR3 loop is CSAVTVYGYTF. The CDR3 DNA reads as TGCAGTGCTGTTACGGTCTATGGCTACACCTTC.

The chain employs TRBV5-6 and TRBJ1-1, with D unresolved. Germline values: CDR1 SGHDT, CDR2 YYEEEE. Deletions cut 0 bases from V and 1 base from J, with 4 bases between. The CDR3 consists of 13 residues. The CDR3 sequence: CASSLGGNTEAFF. DNA for the CDR3: TGTGCCAGCAGCTTGGGAGGGAACACTGAAGCTTTCTTT.

This clone was observed a few times. The chain's CDR3 is CASQSYNYGYTF. CDR3 nucleotide sequence: TGTGCCAGCCAAAGTTATAACTATGGCTACACCTTC. V is TRBV2 and J is TRBJ1-2; the D is unclear. The CDR3 consists of 12 residues. V was cut by 8 bases and J by 1 base, with 8 bases left in between. Germline-derived CDR1 and CDR2 are SNHLY and FYNNEI.

This sequence joins TRBV5-4 and TRBJ2-5, with a possible D match to TRBD2 (5 bases). CDR1 is SGHNT and CDR2 is YYREEE in the germline V gene (reference sequence). This CDR3 region has 15 residues. V shed 3 bases and J shed 4 bases, with 16 bases lying between them. CDR3 protein: CASSSPGPGRETQYF. The CDR3 DNA is TGTGCCAGCAGCTCCCCGGGCCCTGGGAGAGAGACCCAGTACTTC.

The rearrangement uses TRBV18 and TRBJ2-5, with 8 bases that match TRBD1. V shed 6 bases and J 4 bases; nucleotides not matched to a gene: 13. The germline CDR1 and CDR2 sequences are KGHSH and LQKENI. The CDR3 is 16 amino acids. The CDR3 DNA sequence: TGTGCCAGCTCCCCTACCTCCGTGACAGGGGTAGAGACCCAGTACTTC. Protein product: CASSPTSVTGVETQYF.

The chain combines TRBV28 with TRBJ1-3; D perhaps matches TRBD1 (5 bases). The germline V gene has CDR1 MDHEN and CDR2 SYDVKM. This CDR3 has 14 residues. Trimming pared 8 bases from V and 2 bases from J, leaving 13 bases between. The CDR3 spells CASLSQGTGNTIYF. Here the CDR3 DNA reads TGTGCCAGCCTAAGTCAGGGTACTGGAAACACCATATATTTT.

This clone was picked up one time. This rearrangement joins TRBV5-5 to TRBJ2-6; D uncertain. Germline loops: CDR1 SGHKS, CDR2 YYEKEE (reference sequence). V shed 7 bases and J shed 5 bases, with 22 bases lying between them. The CDR3 runs to 17 residues. CDR3 sequence reads: CASGSHLAQSRANVLTF. CDR3 DNA: TGTGCCAGCGGAAGTCATCTCGCACAAAGTCGGGCCAACGTCCTGACTTTC.

V and J are TRBV11-2 and TRBJ2-3, with TRBD1 as a possible D gene (5 bases). The CDR3 loop spans 16 amino acids. Trimming took 3 bases from V and 2 from J, leaving 15 bases between them. In germline, CDR1 is SGHAT, CDR2 FQNNGV. CDR3 coding DNA: TGTGCCAGCAGCTTGGGCAGGGTACATACCACAGATACGCAGTATTTT. Translation: CASSLGRVHTTDTQYF.

This chain links TRBV9 with TRBJ2-3; D is perhaps TRBD2 (6 bases). The germline V gene has CDR1 SGDLS and CDR2 YYNGEE. There are 14 residues in the CDR3. Trimming took off 4 bases at V and 7 bases at J, with 16 bases between the two ends. The CDR3 DNA reads TGTGCCAGCAGCCTCCTCGGAGGGGTGAATACGCAGTATTTT. It specifies CASSLLGGVNTQYF.

This clone was seen repeatedly, ten times or more. V usage is TRBV4-1 and J usage is TRBJ1-1; D remains ambiguous. This CDR3 spans 14 amino acids. CDR1 is MGHRA, CDR2 YSYEKL, per germline. Trimming took off 4 bases at V and 0 bases at J, with 9 bases between the two ends. In DNA, the CDR3 is TGCGCCAGCAGCCCCCGGGCCTTGAACACTGAAGCTTTCTTT. This translates into CASSPRALNTEAFF.

CDR3 coding DNA: TGTGCCAGCAGCGTAGTGGAGACCGGGACTACCCACAATGAGCAGTTCTTC. It specifies CASSVVETGTTHNEQFF. The rearrangement uses TRBV9 and TRBJ2-1; 7 bases agree with TRBD2. The CDR3 has 17 amino acids. CDR1 and CDR2 (germline): SGDLS, YYNGEE. The ends lost 0 bases at V and 5 bases at J; junction bases unmatched: 11. Together with reference TRBV9 and TRBJ2-1, the CDR3 gives the full variable domain: DSGVTQTPKHLITATGQRVTLRCSPRSGDLSVYWYQQSLDQGLQFLIQYYNGEERAKGNILERFSAQQFPDLHSELNLSSLELGDSALYFCASSVVETGTTHNEQFFGPGTRLTVL.

The genes are TRBV7-2 and TRBJ1-2, with D possibly matching TRBD1 (6 bases). The germline V gene has CDR1 SGHTA and CDR2 FQGNSA. Trimming cost V 0 bases and J 1 base, with 15 bases left between them. This CDR3 is 17 amino acids long. CDR3 nucleotide sequence: TGTGCCAGCAGCTTAGCAAACACAGGGTGGGGTAACTATGGCTACACCTTC. Translated: CASSLANTGWGNYGYTF.

This clone showed up just once. This sequence joins TRBV7-2 and TRBJ2-1, with 9 bases lining up with TRBD2. The CDR3 has 14 residues. CDR1 and CDR2 from the germline V gene are SGHTA and FQGNSA. The ends lost 4 bases at V and 5 bases at J; junction bases unmatched: 3. The CDR3 is CASSWRLADNEQFF. Here the CDR3 DNA reads TGTGCCAGCAGCTGGAGACTAGCGGACAATGAGCAGTTCTTC.

This rearrangement joins TRBV19 to TRBJ1-5; maybe TRBD1 (6 bases). Germline loops: CDR1 LNHDA, CDR2 SQIVND (reference sequence). CDR3 length: 16 residues. V was shortened by 7 bases and J by 1 base, with 17 bases between the two germline ends. CDR3 in amino acids: CASIDSGTSSNQPQHF. DNA of the CDR3: TGTGCCAGTATTGACTCCGGGACATCGAGCAATCAGCCCCAGCATTTT.

This chain uses TRBV14 with TRBJ2-2; 7 bases map to TRBD1. Germline loops: CDR1 SGHDN, CDR2 FVKESK. J was trimmed by 7 bases and V by 4 bases; bases with no gene match: 9. The CDR3 sequence is 15 residues long. CDR3 residues: CASSPTPQGFGELFF. For the CDR3, the DNA is TGTGCCAGCAGCCCCACCCCACAGGGGTTCGGGGAGCTGTTTTTT.

The chain employs TRBV19 and TRBJ1-4; 7 nucleotides match TRBD1. J was trimmed by 1 base and V by 7 bases; bases with no gene match: 6. Germline CDR1 and CDR2: LNHDA and SQIVND (reference sequence). CDR3 length equals 15 residues. CDR3 coding DNA: TGTGCCAGTACGCAGGGGGGCTTAACTAATGAAAAACTGTTTTTT. It codes for CASTQGGLTNEKLFF. Supplemented by reference TRBV19 and TRBJ1-4, the full variable domain reads DGGITQSPKYLFRKEGQNVTLSCEQNLNHDAMYWYRQDPGQGLRLIYYSQIVNDFQKGDIAEGYSVSREKKESFPLTVTSAQKNPTAFYLCASTQGGLTNEKLFFGSGTQLSVL.

The chain is built from TRBV25-1 and TRBJ2-1; a weak D match, TRBD1 (6 bases). Trimming removed 9 bases from V and 1 base from J, with 13 bases in between. Per germline, CDR1 MGHDK and CDR2 SYGVNS. The CDR3 spans 14 residues. In DNA, the CDR3 is TGTGCCAGTGGGGGCAGCATATCCTACAATGAGCAGTTCTTC. This codes for CASGGSISYNEQFF. Filled out from reference TRBV25-1 and TRBJ2-1, the complete variable domain reads EADIYQTPRYLVIGTGKKITLECSQTMGHDKMYWYQQDPGMELHLIHYSYGVNSTEKGDLSSESTVSRIRTEHFPLTLESARPSHTSQYLCASGGSISYNEQFFGPGTRLTVL.